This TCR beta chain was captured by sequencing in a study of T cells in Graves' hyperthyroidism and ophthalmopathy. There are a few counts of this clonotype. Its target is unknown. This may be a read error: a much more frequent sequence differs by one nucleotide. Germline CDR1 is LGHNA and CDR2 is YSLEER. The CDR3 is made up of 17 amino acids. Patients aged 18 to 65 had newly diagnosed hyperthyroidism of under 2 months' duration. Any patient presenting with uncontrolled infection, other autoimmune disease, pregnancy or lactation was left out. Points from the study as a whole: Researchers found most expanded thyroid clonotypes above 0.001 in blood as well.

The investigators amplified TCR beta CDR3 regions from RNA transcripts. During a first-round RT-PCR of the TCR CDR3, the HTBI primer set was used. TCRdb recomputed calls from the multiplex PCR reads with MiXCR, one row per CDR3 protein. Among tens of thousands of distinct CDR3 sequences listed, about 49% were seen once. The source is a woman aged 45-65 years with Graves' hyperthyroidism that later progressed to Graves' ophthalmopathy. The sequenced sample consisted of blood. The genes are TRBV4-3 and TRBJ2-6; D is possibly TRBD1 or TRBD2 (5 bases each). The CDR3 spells CASSPEGGGSGANVRTF. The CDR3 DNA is TGCGCCAGCAGCCCCGAGGGCGGAGGTTCTGGGGCCAACGTCCGGACTTTC.